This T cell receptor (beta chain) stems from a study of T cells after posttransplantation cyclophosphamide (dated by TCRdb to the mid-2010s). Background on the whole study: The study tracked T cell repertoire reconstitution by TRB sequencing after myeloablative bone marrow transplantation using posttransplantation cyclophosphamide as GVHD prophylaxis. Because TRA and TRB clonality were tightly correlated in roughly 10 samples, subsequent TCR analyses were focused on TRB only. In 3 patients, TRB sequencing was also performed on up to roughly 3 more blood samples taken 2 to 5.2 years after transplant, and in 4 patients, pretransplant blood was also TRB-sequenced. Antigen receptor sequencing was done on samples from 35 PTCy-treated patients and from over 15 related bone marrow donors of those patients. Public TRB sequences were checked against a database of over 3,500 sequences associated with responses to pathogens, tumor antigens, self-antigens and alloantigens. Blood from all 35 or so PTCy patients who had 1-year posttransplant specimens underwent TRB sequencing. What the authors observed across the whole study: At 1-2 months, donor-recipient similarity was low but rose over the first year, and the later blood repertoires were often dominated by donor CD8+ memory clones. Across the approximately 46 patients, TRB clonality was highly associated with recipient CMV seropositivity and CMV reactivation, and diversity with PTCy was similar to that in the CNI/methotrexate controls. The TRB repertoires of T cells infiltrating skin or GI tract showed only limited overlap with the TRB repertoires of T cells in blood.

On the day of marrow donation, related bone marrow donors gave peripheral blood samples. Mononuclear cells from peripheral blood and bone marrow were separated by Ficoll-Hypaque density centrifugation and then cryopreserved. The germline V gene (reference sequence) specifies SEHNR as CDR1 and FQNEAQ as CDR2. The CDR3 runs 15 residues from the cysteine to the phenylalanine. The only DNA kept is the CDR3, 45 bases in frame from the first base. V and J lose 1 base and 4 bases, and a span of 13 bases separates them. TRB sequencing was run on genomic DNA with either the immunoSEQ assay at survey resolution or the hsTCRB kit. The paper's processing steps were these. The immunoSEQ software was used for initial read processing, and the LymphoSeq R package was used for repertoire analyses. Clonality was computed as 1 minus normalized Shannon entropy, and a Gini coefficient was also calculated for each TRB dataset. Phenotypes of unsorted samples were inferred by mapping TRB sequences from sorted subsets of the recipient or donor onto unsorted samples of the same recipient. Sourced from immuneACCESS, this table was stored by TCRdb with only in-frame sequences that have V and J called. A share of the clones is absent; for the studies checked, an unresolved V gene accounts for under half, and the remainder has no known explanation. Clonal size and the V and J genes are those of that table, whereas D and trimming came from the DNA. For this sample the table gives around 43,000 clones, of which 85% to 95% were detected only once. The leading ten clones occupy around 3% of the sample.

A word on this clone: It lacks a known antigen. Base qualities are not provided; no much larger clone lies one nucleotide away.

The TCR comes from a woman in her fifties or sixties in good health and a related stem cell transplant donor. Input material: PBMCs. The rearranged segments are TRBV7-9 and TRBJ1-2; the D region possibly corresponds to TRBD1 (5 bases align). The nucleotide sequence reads TGTGCCAGCAGCTTAGATGGCAGGGCTGGCTATGGCTACACCTTC. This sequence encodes CASSLDGRAGYGYTF.